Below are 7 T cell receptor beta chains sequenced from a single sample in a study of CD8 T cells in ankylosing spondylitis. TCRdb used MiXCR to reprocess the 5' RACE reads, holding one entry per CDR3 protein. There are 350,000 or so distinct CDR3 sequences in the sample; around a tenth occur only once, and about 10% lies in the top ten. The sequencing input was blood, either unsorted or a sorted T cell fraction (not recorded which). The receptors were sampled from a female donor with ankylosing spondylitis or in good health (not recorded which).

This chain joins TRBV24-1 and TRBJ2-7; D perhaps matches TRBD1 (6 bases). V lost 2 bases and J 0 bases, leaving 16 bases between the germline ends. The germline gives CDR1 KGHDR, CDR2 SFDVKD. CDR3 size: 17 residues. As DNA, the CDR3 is TGTGCCACCAGTGATTCGGGCGTGGTGGGACACTCCTACGAGCAGTACTTC. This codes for CATSDSGVVGHSYEQYF.

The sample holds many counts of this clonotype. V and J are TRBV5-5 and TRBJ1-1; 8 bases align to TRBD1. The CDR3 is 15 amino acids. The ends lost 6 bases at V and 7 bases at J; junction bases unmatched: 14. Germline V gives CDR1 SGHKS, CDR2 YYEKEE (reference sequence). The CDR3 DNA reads TGTGCCAGCAACGAACTTACAGGGGGATGGGGTGAAGCTTTCTTT. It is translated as CASNELTGGWGEAFF.

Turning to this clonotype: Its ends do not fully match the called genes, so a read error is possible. This chain's CDR3 is CASSLGTGGSDEQYF. CDR3 sequence (DNA): TGCGCCAGCAGCTTGGGGACAGGGGGCTCCGACGAGCAGTACTTC. The chain is built from TRBV5-1 and TRBJ2-7, with 11 bases identical to TRBD1. The CDR3 runs to 15 residues. Germline V lookup: CDR1 SGHRS, CDR2 YFSETQ.

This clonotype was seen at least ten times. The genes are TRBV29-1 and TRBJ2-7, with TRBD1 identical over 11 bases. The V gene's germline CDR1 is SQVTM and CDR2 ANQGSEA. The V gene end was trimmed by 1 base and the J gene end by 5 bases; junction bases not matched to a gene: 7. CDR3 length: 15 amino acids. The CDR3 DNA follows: TGCAGCGTTGAAGGTGGGACAGGGGGTTTCCACGAGCAGTACTTC. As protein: CSVEGGTGGFHEQYF.

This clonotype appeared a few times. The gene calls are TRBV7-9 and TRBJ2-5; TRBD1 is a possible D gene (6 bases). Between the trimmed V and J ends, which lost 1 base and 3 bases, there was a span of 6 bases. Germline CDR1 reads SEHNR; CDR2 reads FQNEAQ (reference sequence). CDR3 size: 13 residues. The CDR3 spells CASSLEGEETQYF. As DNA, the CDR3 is TGTGCCAGCAGCTTAGAGGGGGAAGAGACCCAGTACTTC.

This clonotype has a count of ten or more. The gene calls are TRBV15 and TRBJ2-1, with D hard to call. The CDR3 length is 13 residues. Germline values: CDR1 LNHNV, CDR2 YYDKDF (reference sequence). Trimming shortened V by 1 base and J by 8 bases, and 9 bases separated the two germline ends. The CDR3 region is CATSRGLGDEQFF. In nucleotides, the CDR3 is TGTGCCACCAGCAGAGGGCTGGGCGATGAGCAGTTCTTC.

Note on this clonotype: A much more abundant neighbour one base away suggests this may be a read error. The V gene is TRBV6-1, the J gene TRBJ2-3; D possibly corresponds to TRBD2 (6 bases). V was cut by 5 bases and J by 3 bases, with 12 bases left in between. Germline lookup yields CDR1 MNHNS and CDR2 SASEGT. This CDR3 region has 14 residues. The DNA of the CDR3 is TGTGCCAGCAGTCCGGGACTGAAAACAGATACGCAGTATTTT. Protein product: CASSPGLKTDTQYF.